This T cell receptor beta chain was captured by sequencing in a study of spatial heterogeneity in lung cancer. Germline-derived CDR1 and CDR2 are MNHNY and SVGAGI (reference sequence). The CDR3 sequence is 15 residues long. Trimming took off 6 bases at V and 8 bases at J, with 17 bases between the two ends. Time point here: blood at routine non-recurrence follow-up after resection. Each CDR3 protein gets one entry after TCRdb re-called the 5' RACE reads with MiXCR. The sample lists tens of thousands of distinct CDR3 sequences, 15% to 20% occurring once. This clonotype appeared a few times. The sample here was PBMCs, taken at follow-up. The chain employs TRBV6-6 and TRBJ1-6; TRBD1 might be the D (5 bases). The clonotype originates from a male donor with early-stage non-small cell lung cancer. DNA for the CDR3: TGTGCCAGCAGGCCCCCGGTTTGGGGGGATTCACCCCTCCACTTT. This encodes CASRPPVWGDSPLHF.